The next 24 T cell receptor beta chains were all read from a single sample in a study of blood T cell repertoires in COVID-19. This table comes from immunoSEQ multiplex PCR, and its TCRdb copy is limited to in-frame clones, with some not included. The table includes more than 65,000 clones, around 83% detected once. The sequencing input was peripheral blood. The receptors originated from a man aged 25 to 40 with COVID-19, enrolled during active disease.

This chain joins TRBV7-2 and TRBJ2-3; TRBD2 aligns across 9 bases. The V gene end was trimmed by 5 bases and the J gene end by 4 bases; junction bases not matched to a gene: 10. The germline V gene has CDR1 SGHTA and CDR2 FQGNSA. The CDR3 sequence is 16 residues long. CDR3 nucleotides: TGTGCCAGCAGCCCCCCAATAGCGGGAGTTGCAGATACGCAGTATTTT. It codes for CASSPPIAGVADTQYF. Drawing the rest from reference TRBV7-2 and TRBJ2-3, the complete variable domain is GAGVSQSPSNKVTEKGKDVELRCDPISGHTALYWYRQSLGQGLEFLIYFQGNSAPDKSGLPSDRFSAERTGGSVSTLTIQRTQQEDSAVYLCASSPPIAGVADTQYFGPGTRLTVL.

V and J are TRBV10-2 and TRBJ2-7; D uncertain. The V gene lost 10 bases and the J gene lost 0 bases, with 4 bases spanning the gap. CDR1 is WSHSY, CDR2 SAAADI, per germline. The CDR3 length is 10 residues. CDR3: CATGSYEQYF. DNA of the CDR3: TGCGCCACCGGCTCCTACGAGCAGTACTTC.

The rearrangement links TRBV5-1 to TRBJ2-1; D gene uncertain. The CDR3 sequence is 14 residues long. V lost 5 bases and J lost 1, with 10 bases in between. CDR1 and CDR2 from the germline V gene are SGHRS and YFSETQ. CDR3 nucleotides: TGCGCCAGCAGAAGCTCGGGTTCCTACAATGAGCAGTTCTTC. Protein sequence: CASRSSGSYNEQFF.

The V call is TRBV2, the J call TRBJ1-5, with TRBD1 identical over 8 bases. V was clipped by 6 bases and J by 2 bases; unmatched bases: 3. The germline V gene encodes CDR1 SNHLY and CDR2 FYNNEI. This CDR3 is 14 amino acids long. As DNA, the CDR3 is TGTGCCAGCAGCAAGACAGGGGGCAATCAGCCCCAGCATTTT. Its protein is CASSKTGGNQPQHF.

DNA for the CDR3: TGTGCCAGCAGTAGGACTAGCGGGAGGGCCAGCACAGATACGCAGTATTTT. This translates into CASSRTSGRASTDTQYF. The gene calls are TRBV2 and TRBJ2-3; 15 bases align to TRBD2. The CDR3 covers 17 residues. The V and J ends lost 5 bases and 0 bases, in that order; junction bases with no gene match: 3. Germline V gene data show CDR1 as SNHLY and CDR2 as FYNNEI.

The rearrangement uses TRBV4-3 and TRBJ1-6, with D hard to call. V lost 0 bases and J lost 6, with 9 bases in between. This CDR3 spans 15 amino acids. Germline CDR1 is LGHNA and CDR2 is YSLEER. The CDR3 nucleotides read TGCGCCAGCAGCCAAGATTACACCAGTAATTCACCCCTCCACTTT. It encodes CASSQDYTSNSPLHF.

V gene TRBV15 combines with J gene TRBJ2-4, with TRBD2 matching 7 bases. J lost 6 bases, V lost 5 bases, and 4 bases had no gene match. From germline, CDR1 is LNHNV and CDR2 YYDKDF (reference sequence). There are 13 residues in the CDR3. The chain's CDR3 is CATSWGEGNIQYF. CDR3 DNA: TGTGCCACCAGCTGGGGGGAGGGAAACATTCAGTACTTC.

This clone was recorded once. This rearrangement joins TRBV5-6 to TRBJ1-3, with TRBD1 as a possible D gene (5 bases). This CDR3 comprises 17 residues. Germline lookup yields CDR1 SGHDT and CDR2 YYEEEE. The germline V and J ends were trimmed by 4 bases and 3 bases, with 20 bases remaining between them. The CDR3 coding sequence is TGTGCCAGCAGCGGTTCGGGACTAACAGCCTTTGGAAACACCATATATTTT. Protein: CASSGSGLTAFGNTIYF.

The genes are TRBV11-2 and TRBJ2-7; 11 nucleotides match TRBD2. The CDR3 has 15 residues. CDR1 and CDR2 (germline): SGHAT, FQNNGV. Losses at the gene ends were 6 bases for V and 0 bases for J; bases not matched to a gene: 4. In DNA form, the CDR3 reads TGTGCCAGCAGTATAACTAGCGGGAGCTCCTACGAGCAGTACTTC. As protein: CASSITSGSSYEQYF.

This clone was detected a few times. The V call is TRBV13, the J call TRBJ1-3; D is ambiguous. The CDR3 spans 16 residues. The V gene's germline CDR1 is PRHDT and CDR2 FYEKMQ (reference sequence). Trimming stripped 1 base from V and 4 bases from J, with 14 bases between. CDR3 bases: TGTGCCAGCAGCTTAGATCTAGGGAGTTCAGGAAACACCATATATTTT. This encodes CASSLDLGSSGNTIYF.

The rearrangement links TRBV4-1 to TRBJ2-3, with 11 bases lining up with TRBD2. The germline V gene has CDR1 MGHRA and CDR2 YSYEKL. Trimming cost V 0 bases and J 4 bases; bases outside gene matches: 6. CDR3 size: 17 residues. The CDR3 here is CASSQDPLAGVADTQYF. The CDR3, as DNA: TGCGCCAGCAGCCAAGACCCACTAGCGGGAGTAGCAGATACGCAGTATTTT.

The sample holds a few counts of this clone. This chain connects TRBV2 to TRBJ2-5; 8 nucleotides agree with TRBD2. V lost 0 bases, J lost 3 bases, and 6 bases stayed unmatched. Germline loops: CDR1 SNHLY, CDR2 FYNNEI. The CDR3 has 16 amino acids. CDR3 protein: CASSEAETSVEETQYF. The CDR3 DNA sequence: TGTGCCAGCAGTGAAGCAGAGACTAGCGTGGAAGAGACCCAGTACTTC. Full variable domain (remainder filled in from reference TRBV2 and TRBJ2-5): EPEVTQTPSHQVTQMGQEVILRCVPISNHLYFYWYRQILGQKVEFLVSFYNNEISEKSEIFDDQFSVERPDGSNFTLKIRSTKLEDSAMYFCASSEAETSVEETQYFGPGTRLLVL.

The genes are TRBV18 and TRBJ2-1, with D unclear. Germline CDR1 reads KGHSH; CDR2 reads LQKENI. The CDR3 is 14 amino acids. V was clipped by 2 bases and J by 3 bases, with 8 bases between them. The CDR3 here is CASSPRTVYNEQFF. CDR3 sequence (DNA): TGTGCCAGCTCACCAAGAACAGTCTACAATGAGCAGTTCTTC.

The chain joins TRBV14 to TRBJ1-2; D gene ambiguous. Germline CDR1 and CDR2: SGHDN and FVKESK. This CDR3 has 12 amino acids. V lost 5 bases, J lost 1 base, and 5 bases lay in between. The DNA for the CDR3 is TGTGCCAGCAGCAACAATAACTATGGCTACACCTTC. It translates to CASSNNNYGYTF.

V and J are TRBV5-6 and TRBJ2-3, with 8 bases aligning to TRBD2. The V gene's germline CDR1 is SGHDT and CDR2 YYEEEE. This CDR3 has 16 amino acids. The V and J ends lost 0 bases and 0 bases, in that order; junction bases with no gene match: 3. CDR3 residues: CASSLELAASTDTQYF. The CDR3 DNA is TGTGCCAGCAGCTTGGAACTAGCGGCTAGCACAGATACGCAGTATTTT.

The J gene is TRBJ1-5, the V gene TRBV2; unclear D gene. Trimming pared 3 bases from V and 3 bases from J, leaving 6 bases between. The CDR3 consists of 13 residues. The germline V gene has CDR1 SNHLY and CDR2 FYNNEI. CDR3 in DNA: TGTGCCAGCAGTGACAGGAACAATCAGCCCCAGCATTTT. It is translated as CASSDRNNQPQHF.

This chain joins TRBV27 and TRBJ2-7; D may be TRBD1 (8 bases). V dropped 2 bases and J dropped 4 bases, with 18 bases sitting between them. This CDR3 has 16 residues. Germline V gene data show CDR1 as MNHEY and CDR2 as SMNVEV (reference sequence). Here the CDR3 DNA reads TGTGCCAGCAGTTTACAGGGGGCTAGCGGTTCGTACGAGCAGTACTTC. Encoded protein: CASSLQGASGSYEQYF.

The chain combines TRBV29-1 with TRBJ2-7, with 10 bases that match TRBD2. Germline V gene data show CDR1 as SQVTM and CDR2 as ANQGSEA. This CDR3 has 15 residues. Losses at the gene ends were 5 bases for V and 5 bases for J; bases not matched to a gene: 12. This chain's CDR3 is CSVRSGRGGSNEQYF. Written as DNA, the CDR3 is TGCAGCGTTCGAAGCGGGAGGGGAGGTAGTAACGAGCAGTACTTC.

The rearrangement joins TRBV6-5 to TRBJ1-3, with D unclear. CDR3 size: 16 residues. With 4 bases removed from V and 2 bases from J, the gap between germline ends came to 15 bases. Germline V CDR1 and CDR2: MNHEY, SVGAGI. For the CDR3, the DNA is TGTGCCAGCAGTTTCAATTCTCCGAGGGCTGGAAACACCATATATTTT. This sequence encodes CASSFNSPRAGNTIYF.

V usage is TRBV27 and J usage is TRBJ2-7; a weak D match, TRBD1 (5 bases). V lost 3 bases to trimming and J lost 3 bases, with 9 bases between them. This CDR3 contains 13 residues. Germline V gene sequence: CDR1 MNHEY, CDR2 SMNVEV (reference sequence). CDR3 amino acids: CASSLRQGYEQYF. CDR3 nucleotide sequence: TGTGCCAGCAGTTTGCGTCAGGGCTACGAGCAGTACTTC.

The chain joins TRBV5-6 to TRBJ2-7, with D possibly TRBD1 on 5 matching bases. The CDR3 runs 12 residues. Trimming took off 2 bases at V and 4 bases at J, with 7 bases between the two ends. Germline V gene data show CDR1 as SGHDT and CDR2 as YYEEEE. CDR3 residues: CASSFRQYEQYF. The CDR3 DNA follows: TGTGCCAGCAGCTTTAGACAGTACGAGCAGTACTTC.

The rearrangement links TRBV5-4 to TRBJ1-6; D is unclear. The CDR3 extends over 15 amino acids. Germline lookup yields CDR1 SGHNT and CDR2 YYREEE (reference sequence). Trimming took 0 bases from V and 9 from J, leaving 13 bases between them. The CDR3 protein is CASSLGGPGVSPLHF. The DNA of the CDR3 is TGTGCCAGCAGCTTGGGGGGTCCCGGGGTTTCACCCCTCCACTTT.

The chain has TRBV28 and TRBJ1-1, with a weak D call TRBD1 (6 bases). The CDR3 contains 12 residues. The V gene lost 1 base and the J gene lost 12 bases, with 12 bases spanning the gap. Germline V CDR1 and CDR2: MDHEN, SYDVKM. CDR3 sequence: CASSLSHRETFF. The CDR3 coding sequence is TGTGCCAGCAGTTTATCCCACAGGGAGACTTTCTTT. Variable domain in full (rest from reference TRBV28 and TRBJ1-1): DVKVTQSSRYLVKRTGEKVFLECVQDMDHENMFWYRQDPGLGLRLIYFSYDVKMKEKGDIPEGYSVSREKKERFSLILESASTNQTSMYLCASSLSHRETFFGQGTRLTVV.

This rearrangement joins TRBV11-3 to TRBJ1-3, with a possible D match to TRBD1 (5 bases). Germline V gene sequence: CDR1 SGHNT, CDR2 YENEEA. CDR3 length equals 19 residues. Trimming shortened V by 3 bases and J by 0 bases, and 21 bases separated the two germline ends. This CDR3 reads CASSFRGFRGGNSGNTIYF. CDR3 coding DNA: TGTGCCAGCAGCTTTAGGGGATTTCGCGGGGGAAACTCTGGAAACACCATATATTTT. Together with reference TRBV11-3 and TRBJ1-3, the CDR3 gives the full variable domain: EAGVVQSPRYKIIEKKQPVAFWCNPISGHNTLYWYLQNLGQGPELLIRYENEEAVDDSQLPKDRFSAERLKGVDSTLKIQPAELGDSAVYLCASSFRGFRGGNSGNTIYFGEGSWLTVV.